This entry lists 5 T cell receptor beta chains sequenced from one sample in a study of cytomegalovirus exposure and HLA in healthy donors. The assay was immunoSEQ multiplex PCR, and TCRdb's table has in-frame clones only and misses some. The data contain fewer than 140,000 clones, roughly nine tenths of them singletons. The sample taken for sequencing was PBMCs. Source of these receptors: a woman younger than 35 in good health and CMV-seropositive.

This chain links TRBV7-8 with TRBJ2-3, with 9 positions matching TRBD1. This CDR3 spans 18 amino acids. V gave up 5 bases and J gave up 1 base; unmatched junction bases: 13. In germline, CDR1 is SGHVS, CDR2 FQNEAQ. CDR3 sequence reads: CASSVVGGQGLGTDTQYF. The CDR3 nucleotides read TGTGCCAGCAGCGTAGTGGGGGGACAGGGATTGGGCACAGATACGCAGTATTTT.

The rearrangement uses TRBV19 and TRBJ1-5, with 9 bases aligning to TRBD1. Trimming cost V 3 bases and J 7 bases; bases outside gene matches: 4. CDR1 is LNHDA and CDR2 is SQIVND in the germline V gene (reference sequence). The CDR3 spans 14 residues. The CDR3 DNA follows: TGTGCCAGTAGTATGATGGGACAGGGCCAGCCCCAGCATTTT. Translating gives CASSMMGQGQPQHF.

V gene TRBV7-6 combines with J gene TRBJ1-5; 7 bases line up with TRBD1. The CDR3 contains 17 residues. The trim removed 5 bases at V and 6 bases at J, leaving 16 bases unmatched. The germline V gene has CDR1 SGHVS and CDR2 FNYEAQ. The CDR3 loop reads CASSPQTGSTAGQPQHF. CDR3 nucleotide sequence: TGTGCCAGCAGCCCACAGACAGGGAGTACAGCCGGTCAGCCCCAGCATTTT.

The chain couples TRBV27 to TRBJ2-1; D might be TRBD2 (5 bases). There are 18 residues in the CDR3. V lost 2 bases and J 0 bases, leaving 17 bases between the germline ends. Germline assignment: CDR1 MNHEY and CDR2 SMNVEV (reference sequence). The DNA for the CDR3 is TGTGCCAGCAGTTTAACCTGGGGAGCCGGGCGCTCCTACAATGAGCAGTTCTTC. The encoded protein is CASSLTWGAGRSYNEQFF.

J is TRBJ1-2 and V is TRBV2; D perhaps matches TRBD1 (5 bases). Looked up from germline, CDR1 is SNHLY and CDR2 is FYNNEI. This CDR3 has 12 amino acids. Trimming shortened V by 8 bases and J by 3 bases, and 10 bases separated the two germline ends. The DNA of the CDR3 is TGTGCCAGCCCAGGGTTGGACTATGGCTACACCTTC. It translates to CASPGLDYGYTF.